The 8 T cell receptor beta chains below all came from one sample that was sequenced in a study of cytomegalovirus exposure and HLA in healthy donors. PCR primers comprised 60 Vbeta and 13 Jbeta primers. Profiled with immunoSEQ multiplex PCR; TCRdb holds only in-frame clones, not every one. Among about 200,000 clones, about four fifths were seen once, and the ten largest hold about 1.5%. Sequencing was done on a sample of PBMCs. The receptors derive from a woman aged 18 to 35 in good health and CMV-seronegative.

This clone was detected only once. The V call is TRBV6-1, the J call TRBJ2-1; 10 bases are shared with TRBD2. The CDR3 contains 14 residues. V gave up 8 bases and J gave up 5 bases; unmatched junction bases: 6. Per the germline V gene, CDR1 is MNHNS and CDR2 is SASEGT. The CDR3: CASLFGLADNEQFF. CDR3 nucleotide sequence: TGTGCCAGCCTATTCGGACTAGCGGACAATGAGCAGTTCTTC.

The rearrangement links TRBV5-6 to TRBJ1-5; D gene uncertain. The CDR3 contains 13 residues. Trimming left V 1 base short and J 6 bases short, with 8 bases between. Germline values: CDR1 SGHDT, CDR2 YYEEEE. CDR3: CASSLMGAQPQHF. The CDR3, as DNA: TGTGCCAGCAGCTTGATGGGCGCTCAGCCCCAGCATTTT. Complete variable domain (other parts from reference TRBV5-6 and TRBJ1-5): DAGVTQSPTHLIKTRGQQVTLRCSPKSGHDTVSWYQQALGQGPQFIFQYYEEEERQRGNFPDRFSGHQFPNYSSELNVNALLLGDSALYLCASSLMGAQPQHFGDGTRLSIL.

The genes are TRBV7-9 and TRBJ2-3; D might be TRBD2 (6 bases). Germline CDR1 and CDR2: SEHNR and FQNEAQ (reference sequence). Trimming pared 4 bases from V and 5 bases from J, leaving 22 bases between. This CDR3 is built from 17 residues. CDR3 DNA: TGTGCCAGCAGCTCGGGACTGTTGGGGCCTATGGAAGATACGCAGTATTTT. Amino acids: CASSSGLLGPMEDTQYF. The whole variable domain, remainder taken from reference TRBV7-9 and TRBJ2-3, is DTGVSQNPRHKITKRGQNVTFRCDPISEHNRLYWYRQTLGQGPEFLTYFQNEAQLEKSRLLSDRFSAERPKGSFSTLEIQRTEQGDSAMYLCASSSGLLGPMEDTQYFGPGTRLTVL.

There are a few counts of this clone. The CDR3 protein is CAIGLADINTGELFF. Here the CDR3 DNA reads TGTGCCATCGGACTAGCGGACATTAACACCGGGGAGCTGTTTTTT. The chain combines TRBV2 with TRBJ2-2, with TRBD2 matching over 10 bases. The length of the CDR3 is 15 residues. J was trimmed by 2 bases and V by 10 bases; bases with no gene match: 7. Per the germline V gene, CDR1 is SNHLY and CDR2 is FYNNEI.

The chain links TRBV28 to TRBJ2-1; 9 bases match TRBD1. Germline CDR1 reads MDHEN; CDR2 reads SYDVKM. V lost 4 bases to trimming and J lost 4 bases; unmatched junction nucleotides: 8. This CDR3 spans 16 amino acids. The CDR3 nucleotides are TGTGCCAGCAGTTGGACCGGGACAGGGACATACAATGAGCAGTTCTTC. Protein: CASSWTGTGTYNEQFF.

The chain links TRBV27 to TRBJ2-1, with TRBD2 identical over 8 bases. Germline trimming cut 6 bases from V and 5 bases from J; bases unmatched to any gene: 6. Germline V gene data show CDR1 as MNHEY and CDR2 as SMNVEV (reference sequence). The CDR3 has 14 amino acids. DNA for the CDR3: TGTGCCAGCAGGGGGACTAGTGCTAACAATGAGCAGTTCTTC. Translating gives CASRGTSANNEQFF.

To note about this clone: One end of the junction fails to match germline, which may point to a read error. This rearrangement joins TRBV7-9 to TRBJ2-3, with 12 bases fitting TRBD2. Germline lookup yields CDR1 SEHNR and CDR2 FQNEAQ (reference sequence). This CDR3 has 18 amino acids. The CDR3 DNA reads TGTTCCAGCAGCTTAGCGGGCCTAGCGGGAGGGGTCGCAGATACGCAGTATTTT. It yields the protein CSSSLAGLAGGVADTQYF. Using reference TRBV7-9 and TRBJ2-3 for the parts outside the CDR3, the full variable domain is DTGVSQNPRHKITKRGQNVTFRCDPISEHNRLYWYRQTLGQGPEFLTYFQNEAQLEKSRLLSDRFSAERPKGSFSTLEIQRTEQGDSAMYLCSSSLAGLAGGVADTQYFGPGTRLTVL.

CDR3 bases: TGTGCCAGCAGTTCCACCGGAGGGAACAATGAGCAGTTCTTC. As protein: CASSSTGGNNEQFF. The chain links TRBV25-1 to TRBJ2-1; D perhaps matches TRBD2 (6 bases). Germline-derived CDR1 and CDR2 are MGHDK and SYGVNS. V lost 5 bases, J lost 5 bases, and 13 bases lay in between. The CDR3 loop spans 14 amino acids.